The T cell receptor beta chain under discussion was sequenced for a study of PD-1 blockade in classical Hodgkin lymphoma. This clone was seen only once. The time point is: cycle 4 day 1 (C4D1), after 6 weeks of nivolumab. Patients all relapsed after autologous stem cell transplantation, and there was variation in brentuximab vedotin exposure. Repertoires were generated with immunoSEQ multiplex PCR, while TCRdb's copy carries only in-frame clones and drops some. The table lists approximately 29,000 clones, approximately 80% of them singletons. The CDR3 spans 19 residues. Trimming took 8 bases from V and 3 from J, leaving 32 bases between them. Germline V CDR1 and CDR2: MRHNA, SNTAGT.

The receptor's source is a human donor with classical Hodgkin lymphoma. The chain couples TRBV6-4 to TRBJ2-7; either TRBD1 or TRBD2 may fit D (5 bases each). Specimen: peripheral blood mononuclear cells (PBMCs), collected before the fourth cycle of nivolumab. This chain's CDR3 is CASGWVGTGNSLQGYEQYF. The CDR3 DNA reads TGTGCCAGCGGGTGGGTTGGGACCGGTAATTCGTTGCAGGGCTACGAGCAGTACTTC.